These 29 T cell receptor beta chains were all obtained from the same sample, sequenced in a study of graft-versus-host responses after intestinal transplantation. Here immunoSEQ multiplex PCR was the method, and the copy in TCRdb shows in-frame clones only, minus some. The sample comprises fewer than 70,000 clones, roughly 92% of which are singletons, and approximately 6.9% rests with the top ten. The specimen was bone marrow, collected roughly 780 days after intestinal transplantation. The receptor set was obtained from a human patient who received an intestinal transplant, so some T cells may come from the graft donor.

J is TRBJ2-1 and V is TRBV6-6, with D tentatively TRBD1 or TRBD2 (5 bases each). This CDR3 has 16 residues. Trimming pared 1 base from V and 12 bases from J, leaving 22 bases between. Germline loops: CDR1 MNHNY, CDR2 SVGAGI (reference sequence). CDR3 nucleotides: TGTGCCAGCAGTTACTTGTCGAGTAGCCCCCTTGGGGGGCAGTTCTTC. Its translation is CASSYLSSSPLGGQFF.

This sequence joins TRBV28 and TRBJ1-2; a possible D gene is TRBD1 (6 bases). The V end lost 6 bases, the J end lost 4 bases, and 21 bases lay between the germline ends. The CDR3 totals 16 residues. Per germline, CDR1 MDHEN and CDR2 SYDVKM. The DNA of the CDR3 is TGTGCCAGCAGGGCTCTTTGGGGGACACCCGGCTATGGCTACACCTTC. As protein: CASRALWGTPGYGYTF.

The gene calls are TRBV30 and TRBJ2-2; D uncertain. This CDR3 comprises 12 residues. Trimming took off 3 bases at V and 2 bases at J, with 4 bases between the two ends. Germline CDR1 reads GTSNPN; CDR2 reads SVGIG (reference sequence). The CDR3 DNA is TGTGCCTGGAGCAGTAACACCGGGGAGCTGTTTTTT. It encodes CAWSSNTGELFF.

This chain uses TRBV7-6 with TRBJ2-1, with D tentatively TRBD2 (5 bases). The length of the CDR3 is 14 residues. V was trimmed by 5 bases and J by 6 bases, leaving 14 bases between them. The germline V gene encodes CDR1 SGHVS and CDR2 FNYEAQ. CDR3 loop: CASSLTSSANEQFF. The CDR3 DNA reads as TGTGCCAGCAGCCTCACTAGTTCCGCCAATGAGCAGTTCTTC.

The chain employs TRBV6-5 and TRBJ1-6; weak D call: TRBD1 (6 bases). Germline loops: CDR1 MNHEY, CDR2 SVGAGI. V was trimmed by 0 bases and J by 0 bases, leaving 6 bases between them. The CDR3 is made up of 16 amino acids. This chain's CDR3 is CASSYSGASYNSPLHF. CDR3 bases: TGTGCCAGCAGTTACTCGGGGGCCTCCTATAATTCACCCCTCCACTTT.

V is TRBV30 and J is TRBJ2-1, with D hard to call. This CDR3 comprises 11 residues. Trimming took off 0 bases at V and 6 bases at J, with 3 bases between the two ends. Looked up from germline, CDR1 is GTSNPN and CDR2 is SVGIG (reference sequence). The CDR3: CAWSVLNEQFF. In DNA, the CDR3 is TGTGCCTGGAGTGTACTCAATGAGCAGTTCTTC.

The chain links TRBV6-5 to TRBJ2-7; 8 bases line up with TRBD2. The germline V gene encodes CDR1 MNHEY and CDR2 SVGAGI. With V trimmed by 6 bases and J by 3 bases, 10 bases remained unmatched. The CDR3 is made up of 15 amino acids. The CDR3 protein is CASSRWTSRGYEQYF. CDR3 nucleotides: TGTGCCAGCAGCAGATGGACTAGCAGGGGCTACGAGCAGTACTTC.

The rearrangement uses TRBV11-1 and TRBJ2-3; possible D gene TRBD2, 6 bases. V lost 1 base and J lost 0, with 11 bases in between. This CDR3 contains 16 residues. Germline V gene data show CDR1 as SGHAT and CDR2 as FQDESV (reference sequence). CDR3 coding DNA: TGTGCCAGCAGCTTAGGGGGTGCGGGGAGCACAGATACGCAGTATTTT. This translates into CASSLGGAGSTDTQYF.

This clone was seen once. The genes are TRBV6-4 and TRBJ2-6, with unresolved D. CDR1 is MRHNA and CDR2 is SNTAGT in the germline V gene. The CDR3 totals 16 residues. Trimming removed 5 bases from V and 1 base from J, with 12 bases in between. The CDR3 nucleotides read TGTGCCAGCAGTCCCGCGCGACGGTCTGGGGCCAACGTCCTGACTTTC. Its translation is CASSPARRSGANVLTF.

The chain is built from TRBV7-3 and TRBJ2-3; the D gene is possibly TRBD1 (5 bases). CDR1 and CDR2 (germline): SGHTA, FQGTGA. Trimming cost V 0 bases and J 1 base, with 5 bases left between them. The CDR3 loop spans 14 amino acids. CDR3 residues: CASSLTTGTDTQYF. Written as DNA, the CDR3 is TGTGCCAGCAGCTTAACGACAGGCACAGATACGCAGTATTTT.

The chain combines TRBV6-5 with TRBJ1-4; no definite D call. Looked up from germline, CDR1 is MNHEY and CDR2 is SVGAGI. The CDR3 spans 14 residues. The V gene lost 6 bases and the J gene lost 5 bases, with 13 bases spanning the gap. CDR3 sequence (DNA): TGTGCCAGCAGGGCATCGGGGATGAATGAAAAACTGTTTTTT. Residues: CASRASGMNEKLFF.

This clone occurred once. The chain has TRBV6-5 and TRBJ1-5; D uncertain. CDR3 length equals 13 residues. V lost 6 bases to trimming and J lost 5 bases, with 11 bases between them. Germline V gives CDR1 MNHEY, CDR2 SVGAGI. CDR3 DNA: TGTGCCAGCAGAGGGCAAGACGATCAGCCCCAGCATTTT. It encodes CASRGQDDQPQHF.

V usage is TRBV25-1 and J usage is TRBJ2-5, with D unresolved. Germline CDR1 is MGHDK and CDR2 is SYGVNS. The CDR3 covers 12 residues. The ends were cut back, 2 bases at V and 5 bases at J, with 6 bases in the middle. This CDR3 reads CASSELQETQYF. CDR3 DNA: TGTGCCAGCAGTGAACTCCAGGAGACCCAGTACTTC. Looking up the rest from reference TRBV25-1 and TRBJ2-5 gives the full variable domain: EADIYQTPRYLVIGTGKKITLECSQTMGHDKMYWYQQDPGMELHLIHYSYGVNSTEKGDLSSESTVSRIRTEHFPLTLESARPSHTSQYLCASSELQETQYFGPGTRLLVL.

The genes are TRBV7-2 and TRBJ2-4; D is unclear. V dropped 1 base and J dropped 6 bases, with 7 bases sitting between them. Germline CDR1 SGHTA, CDR2 FQGNSA. This CDR3 contains 13 residues. The CDR3 DNA follows: TGTGCCAGCAGCTTAGACCGGGCAAACATTCAGTACTTC. It codes for CASSLDRANIQYF.

This chain connects TRBV19 to TRBJ2-7; D remains unclear. CDR3 length: 13 amino acids. Germline values: CDR1 LNHDA, CDR2 SQIVND (reference sequence). V was cut by 3 bases and J by 6 bases, with 12 bases left in between. CDR3 amino acids: CASSIVGEAEQYF. CDR3 nucleotides: TGTGCCAGTAGTATTGTTGGCGAAGCCGAGCAGTACTTC.

V is TRBV27 and J is TRBJ2-4, with D perhaps being TRBD1 or TRBD2 (5 bases each). Germline V gives CDR1 MNHEY, CDR2 SMNVEV (reference sequence). The CDR3 runs 16 residues. V lost 6 bases to trimming and J lost 0 bases, with 15 bases between them. The CDR3 here is CASSPGTTIAKNIQYF. CDR3 coding DNA: TGTGCCAGCAGCCCCGGGACGACCATAGCCAAAAACATTCAGTACTTC.

The V gene is TRBV7-9, the J gene TRBJ2-7; tentatively, D is TRBD1 or TRBD2 (6 bases each). Trimming shortened V by 5 bases and J by 10 bases, and 21 bases separated the two germline ends. Germline V gene data show CDR1 as SEHNR and CDR2 as FQNEAQ (reference sequence). This CDR3 has 14 amino acids. CDR3 in DNA: TGTGCCAGCAGCAATCCATCGTCTAGGGGGGTTCAGTACTTC. Translating it yields CASSNPSSRGVQYF.

The chain couples TRBV21-1 to TRBJ2-7; the listed D gene, TRBD2, was not tested against the DNA. TRBV21-1 is recorded as a pseudogene. The CDR3 covers 15 residues. The DNA of the CDR3 is TGTGCCAGCTACCCTTTAGGGACTCTCCTCTACGAGCAGTACTTC. Its translation: CASYPLGTLLYEQYF.

The CDR3: CASSPNPDYTGELFF. CDR3 DNA: TGCGCCAGCAGCCCGAACCCCGACTACACCGGGGAGCTGTTTTTT. The rearrangement uses TRBV4-1 and TRBJ2-2; D ambiguous. The V gene's germline CDR1 is MGHRA and CDR2 YSYEKL. V gave up 4 bases and J gave up 3 bases, with 12 bases separating them. The CDR3 is 15 residues long.

The CDR3 DNA is TGTGCCAGCAGCGGCAGCGGGACTTACAATGAGCAGTTCTTC. This encodes CASSGSGTYNEQFF. The chain carries TRBV9 and TRBJ2-1, with TRBD2 matching 7 bases. The CDR3 has 14 amino acids. The V and J ends lost 3 bases and 4 bases, in that order; junction bases with no gene match: 4. Germline V CDR1 and CDR2: SGDLS, YYNGEE.

The chain uses TRBV4-1 and TRBJ1-1; D remains unclear. With 7 bases removed from V and 0 bases from J, the gap between germline ends came to 18 bases. This CDR3 comprises 16 residues. Germline CDR1 reads MGHRA; CDR2 reads YSYEKL. The CDR3 region is CASTLGMGSMNTEAFF. The CDR3 coding sequence is TGCGCCAGCACCCTAGGGATGGGTAGCATGAACACTGAAGCTTTCTTT.

This chain joins TRBV2 and TRBJ2-1; D is perhaps TRBD1 or TRBD2 (6 bases each). CDR3 size: 16 residues. The germline V and J ends were trimmed by 0 bases and 8 bases, with 17 bases remaining between them. Per the germline V gene, CDR1 is SNHLY and CDR2 is FYNNEI. This chain's CDR3 is CASSEARDSQGDEQFF. DNA of the CDR3: TGTGCCAGCAGTGAAGCTAGGGACTCACAGGGCGATGAGCAGTTCTTC.

The gene calls are TRBV18 and TRBJ2-3, with D perhaps matching TRBD1 (5 bases). Germline V lookup: CDR1 KGHSH, CDR2 LQKENI. The CDR3 has 12 residues. Trimming pared 5 bases from V and 6 bases from J, leaving 9 bases between. In nucleotides, the CDR3 is TGTGCCAGCTCAAGACAGTCCGATACGCAGTATTTT. It translates to CASSRQSDTQYF.

J is TRBJ1-1 and V is TRBV6-1, with TRBD1 matching 7 bases. The V segment lost 6 bases and the J segment 9 bases; nucleotides outside the gene matches: 4. This CDR3 region has 11 residues. Germline V gene data show CDR1 as MNHNS and CDR2 as SASEGT. The CDR3: CASRGQRKAFF. The CDR3 DNA is TGTGCCAGCAGGGGACAGCGAAAAGCTTTCTTT.

This clone was recorded only once. J is TRBJ2-1 and V is TRBV27; 10 nucleotides agree with TRBD1. The CDR3 length is 16 residues. Germline CDR1 and CDR2: MNHEY and SMNVEV (reference sequence). With 4 bases clipped from V and 8 bases from J, the junction kept 11 bases outside the gene matches. Written as DNA, the CDR3 is TGTGCCAGCAGTTACCTTTCGGGACAGGGGTTTCATGAGCAGTTCTTC. This codes for CASSYLSGQGFHEQFF.

The DNA of the CDR3 is TGTGCCAGCTCACCACCCTCACAGAGCAATCAGCCCCAGCATTTT. This encodes CASSPPSQSNQPQHF. The chain has TRBV18 and TRBJ1-5, with D hard to call. V lost 0 bases and J lost 1, with 7 bases in between. In germline, CDR1 is KGHSH, CDR2 LQKENI. The CDR3 runs to 15 residues.

The chain combines TRBV27 with TRBJ2-1; 10 nucleotides align to TRBD2. CDR1 is MNHEY and CDR2 is SMNVEV in the germline V gene (reference sequence). This CDR3 has 15 residues. V gave up 2 bases and J gave up 7 bases; unmatched junction bases: 5. The CDR3 region is CASSLESGRGNEQFF. The CDR3 nucleotides read TGTGCCAGCAGTTTAGAAAGCGGGAGGGGGAATGAGCAGTTCTTC.

This clone appeared once. The gene calls are TRBV9 and TRBJ2-1; 14 positions match TRBD2. The CDR3 has 13 amino acids. Germline V gene data show CDR1 as SGDLS and CDR2 as YYNGEE. After removal of 0 bases from V and 15 bases from J, the junction contained 2 bases not matched to a gene. As DNA, the CDR3 is TGTGCCAGCAGCGTAGGACTAGCGGGAGGGTCGTTCTTC. This sequence encodes CASSVGLAGGSFF.

In the case of this clone: The junction departs from germline at one end; a sequencing error may be responsible. The CDR3 spells CASSLAWGGQGTQYF. The CDR3 DNA sequence: TGTGCCAGCAGCTTAGCGTGGGGGGGGCAAGGGACCCAGTACTTC. This chain uses TRBV13 with TRBJ2-5, with TRBD2 as a possible D gene (7 bases). CDR3 length equals 15 residues. Germline V lookup: CDR1 PRHDT, CDR2 FYEKMQ (reference sequence).